Each of the 25 T cell receptor beta chains below was sequenced from the same sample in a study of T cell responses to AZD1222 COVID-19 vaccine (TCRdb year 2021). Library method: the immunoSEQ multiplex PCR assay. TCRdb obtained this table from immuneACCESS and retained in-frame rearrangements with V and J assigned. These tables miss some clones; where compared with another copy, unresolved V genes account for less than half of the shortfall, and the remainder is unexplained. This sample is represented by 120,000 or so clones; over 80% of them were singletons. Approximately 1% of the sample is in the top ten clones. According to the study, the label for this sample's time point signals: baseline before first vaccination. Here the sequenced sample was peripheral blood, taken on day 0 of AZD1222 vaccination. These receptors were obtained from an adult in good health.

V and J are TRBV5-1 and TRBJ2-3, with TRBD2 identical over 9 bases. J lost 4 bases, V lost 5 bases, and 8 bases had no gene match. The CDR3 contains 15 residues. Germline V lookup: CDR1 SGHRS, CDR2 YFSETQ. In DNA form, the CDR3 reads TGCGCCAGCAGGGCGGGAGGGTCTTACCCAGATACGCAGTATTTT. It encodes CASRAGGSYPDTQYF.

The V gene is TRBV18, the J gene TRBJ1-1; TRBD1 might be the D (5 bases). The CDR3 has 15 amino acids. The V gene's germline CDR1 is KGHSH and CDR2 LQKENI. V was trimmed by 0 bases and J by 4 bases, leaving 12 bases between them. The CDR3, as DNA: TGTGCCAGCTCACCACCGCGAGTGGGGGGCACTGAAGCTTTCTTT. Translated: CASSPPRVGGTEAFF.

The chain is built from TRBV3-1 (or the pseudogene TRBV3-2) and TRBJ2-7; no clear D gene. Germline CDR1 reads LGHDT; CDR2 reads YNNKEL (reference sequence). Between the trimmed V and J ends, which lost 6 bases and 5 bases, there was a span of 11 bases. CDR3 length equals 12 residues. For the CDR3, the DNA is TGTGCCAGCAGTAGGTATCAGAACGAGCAGTACTTC. Translated, it gives CASSRYQNEQYF.

CDR3 sequence (DNA): TGCGCCAGCAGCTTGGGGGACTACGAGGGAGATACGCAGTATTTT. This sequence encodes CASSLGDYEGDTQYF. The V and J genes are TRBV5-1 and TRBJ2-3; 7 nucleotides line up with TRBD2. Losses at the gene ends were 0 bases for V and 5 bases for J; bases not matched to a gene: 6. The CDR3 is 15 residues long. Germline V gives CDR1 SGHRS, CDR2 YFSETQ.

The genes are TRBV5-1 and TRBJ1-5; 9 nucleotides align to TRBD1. The length of the CDR3 is 15 residues. CDR1 and CDR2 (germline): SGHRS, YFSETQ. The V segment lost 0 bases and the J segment 6 bases; nucleotides outside the gene matches: 4. CDR3 sequence reads: CASSLGQGEGQPQHF. The CDR3 region has the DNA TGCGCCAGCAGCTTGGGACAGGGGGAAGGTCAGCCCCAGCATTTT.

The chain employs TRBV6-1 and TRBJ2-1; possibly TRBD2 for D (6 bases). This CDR3 comprises 15 residues. Trimming stripped 3 bases from V and 8 bases from J, with 17 bases between. In germline, CDR1 is MNHNS, CDR2 SASEGT. CDR3 loop: CASSEGRGRRDEQFF. As DNA, the CDR3 is TGTGCCAGCAGTGAGGGGCGGGGTAGACGGGATGAGCAGTTCTTC.

The V call is TRBV5-1, the J call TRBJ2-7, with D uncertain. Germline loops: CDR1 SGHRS, CDR2 YFSETQ. V was shortened by 0 bases and J by 3 bases, with 7 bases between the two germline ends. This CDR3 region has 13 residues. The CDR3 loop reads CASSLGEIYEQYF. CDR3 bases: TGCGCCAGCAGCTTGGGGGAAATCTACGAGCAGTACTTC.

The chain recombines TRBV18 with TRBJ1-2; perhaps TRBD1 as D (5 bases). Germline CDR1 KGHSH, CDR2 LQKENI. Trimming shortened V by 6 bases and J by 5 bases, and 13 bases separated the two germline ends. The CDR3 is 13 residues long. In nucleotides, the CDR3 is TGTGCCAGCTCTGAGGGGAACGCATATGGCTACACCTTC. It is translated as CASSEGNAYGYTF.

This clone was seen once. V is TRBV28 and J is TRBJ1-1; D gene unclear. The germline V gene encodes CDR1 MDHEN and CDR2 SYDVKM. V was trimmed by 10 bases and J by 3 bases, leaving 18 bases between them. The CDR3 sequence is 14 residues long. CDR3: CATQNSDGHTEAFF. The CDR3 nucleotides are TGTGCCACCCAGAATTCGGACGGACACACTGAAGCTTTCTTT.

V usage is TRBV28 and J usage is TRBJ2-6; D gene ambiguous. Per germline, CDR1 MDHEN and CDR2 SYDVKM. Trimming took 2 bases from V and 0 from J, leaving 17 bases between them. This CDR3 is 19 amino acids long. The CDR3 is CASSLIRGTSNSGANVLTF. In DNA, the CDR3 is TGTGCCAGCAGTTTAATACGCGGTACAAGCAACTCTGGGGCCAACGTCCTGACTTTC.

V usage is TRBV19 and J usage is TRBJ1-2; D may be TRBD1 (6 bases). Looked up from germline, CDR1 is LNHDA and CDR2 is SQIVND (reference sequence). The V end lost 10 bases, the J end lost 8 bases, and 17 bases lay between the germline ends. The CDR3 is made up of 12 amino acids. CDR3 amino acids: CATYQTGRGYTF. The DNA for the CDR3 is TGTGCCACTTACCAAACAGGGCGCGGCTACACCTTC.

The chain is built from TRBV5-4 and TRBJ2-7, with D possibly matching TRBD2 (6 bases). Germline V gives CDR1 SGHNT, CDR2 YYREEE (reference sequence). The germline V and J ends were trimmed by 0 bases and 3 bases, with 13 bases remaining between them. The CDR3 loop spans 15 amino acids. CDR3 protein: CASSLGVGGFYEQYF. The CDR3 DNA reads as TGTGCCAGCAGCTTGGGGGTGGGAGGATTCTACGAGCAGTACTTC.

Notes on this clone: This sequence may be a read error, since a much larger clone differs from it by one base. Other DNA sequences in the sample encode the same CDR3. This sequence joins TRBV4-1 and TRBJ2-7; D is ambiguous. The CDR3 has 13 amino acids. V lost 1 base and J lost 2, with 6 bases in between. Germline V gene lookup returns CDR1 MGHRA and CDR2 YSYEKL. In nucleotides, the CDR3 is TGCGCCAGCAGCCAAGCCCCGGCCTACGAGCAGTACTTC. As protein: CASSQAPAYEQYF.

The rearrangement links TRBV28 to TRBJ1-2, with 7 positions matching TRBD1. Looked up from germline, CDR1 is MDHEN and CDR2 is SYDVKM. The CDR3 length is 13 residues. V lost 2 bases to trimming and J lost 8 bases; unmatched junction nucleotides: 5. The CDR3 here is CASSLGQAWGYTF. The CDR3 DNA follows: TGTGCCAGCAGTTTAGGACAGGCCTGGGGCTACACCTTC.

This clone has only one observation. V is TRBV7-8 and J is TRBJ1-2; D gene unclear. Germline CDR1 and CDR2: SGHVS and FQNEAQ. This CDR3 comprises 12 residues. Trimming shortened V by 5 bases and J by 4 bases, and 8 bases separated the two germline ends. The CDR3 DNA follows: TGTGCCAGCAGCCAAAGGGTCTATGGCTACACCTTC. Translated: CASSQRVYGYTF.

This chain joins TRBV29-1 and TRBJ2-7; the match to TRBD2 covers 16 bases. CDR3 length equals 17 residues. CDR1 and CDR2 from the germline V gene are SQVTM and ANQGSEA. V gave up 4 bases and J gave up 0 bases; unmatched junction bases: 6. In DNA form, the CDR3 reads TGCAGCGTTGTGGGACTAGCGGGAGGGCCAGCCTCCTACGAGCAGTACTTC. Its protein is CSVVGLAGGPASYEQYF.

The chain recombines TRBV18 with TRBJ1-2, with a possible D match to TRBD1 (5 bases). The V gene's germline CDR1 is KGHSH and CDR2 LQKENI. There are 14 residues in the CDR3. The V end lost 8 bases, the J end lost 4 bases, and 17 bases lay between the germline ends. The DNA of the CDR3 is TGTGCCAGCGCTCCCGGGGCCGACTCCTATGGCTACACCTTC. Protein sequence: CASAPGADSYGYTF.

V usage is TRBV7-6 and J usage is TRBJ2-5, with 7 bases lining up with TRBD2. The CDR3 runs to 16 residues. V was pared by 4 bases and J by 8 bases, with 16 bases of the junction left unmatched. Germline V gene data show CDR1 as SGHVS and CDR2 as FNYEAQ. CDR3 sequence reads: CASSSRLAGPVSTQYF. The CDR3 nucleotides are TGTGCCAGCAGCTCCAGACTAGCAGGGCCTGTTTCTACCCAGTACTTC.

The genes are TRBV20-1 and TRBJ2-2, with unresolved D. Between the trimmed V and J ends, which lost 6 bases and 5 bases, there was a span of 7 bases. This CDR3 is built from 11 residues. Germline V lookup: CDR1 DFQATT, CDR2 SNEGSKA (reference sequence). CDR3 residues: CSAEKTGELFF. CDR3 sequence (DNA): TGCAGTGCCGAGAAGACCGGGGAGCTGTTTTTT.

The chain combines TRBV5-6 with TRBJ2-7; D is uncertain. The CDR3 has 12 residues. Per germline, CDR1 SGHDT and CDR2 YYEEEE. Trimming shortened V by 1 base and J by 3 bases, and 5 bases separated the two germline ends. Here the CDR3 DNA reads TGTGCCAGCAGCTTGCCAAACTACGAGCAGTACTTC. It codes for CASSLPNYEQYF. Combining the CDR3 with reference TRBV5-6 and TRBJ2-7 gives the whole variable domain DAGVTQSPTHLIKTRGQQVTLRCSPKSGHDTVSWYQQALGQGPQFIFQYYEEEERQRGNFPDRFSGHQFPNYSSELNVNALLLGDSALYLCASSLPNYEQYFGPGTRLTVT.

The chain uses TRBV7-9 and TRBJ2-2; TRBD2 matches 11 bases. This CDR3 is 15 amino acids long. The germline CDR1 and CDR2 sequences are SEHNR and FQNEAQ (reference sequence). V dropped 5 bases and J dropped 7; count of bases not matched to a gene: 6. CDR3 in amino acids: CASSPRLAGIGELFF. The CDR3 bases are TGTGCCAGCAGCCCCCGACTAGCGGGAATCGGGGAGCTGTTTTTT.

This chain connects TRBV28 to TRBJ1-5; maybe TRBD1 (5 bases). Germline CDR1 reads MDHEN; CDR2 reads SYDVKM. V dropped 2 bases and J dropped 2 bases, with 16 bases sitting between them. The CDR3 length is 17 residues. The CDR3 bases are TGTGCCAGCAGTTTAGTCGGGGGGGAGAGGGGCAATCAGCCCCAGCATTTT. Amino acid sequence: CASSLVGGERGNQPQHF.

V gene TRBV12-3 or TRBV12-4 combines with J gene TRBJ2-7; D gene ambiguous. V was cut by 9 bases and J by 7 bases, with 19 bases left in between. The CDR3 has 13 amino acids. The CDR3 DNA is TGTGCCAGAAGGACGGCCACCCTACGGGAGCAGTACTTC. Its translation is CARRTATLREQYF.

V is TRBV2 and J is TRBJ2-2, with D unclear. The CDR3 covers 14 residues. The ends were cut back, 4 bases at V and 2 bases at J, with 8 bases in the middle. The germline V gene has CDR1 SNHLY and CDR2 FYNNEI. CDR3 nucleotide sequence: TGTGCCAGCAGTGGTGGAATCAACACCGGGGAGCTGTTTTTT. It codes for CASSGGINTGELFF. The variable domain in full, completed from reference TRBV2 and TRBJ2-2, reads EPEVTQTPSHQVTQMGQEVILRCVPISNHLYFYWYRQILGQKVEFLVSFYNNEISEKSEIFDDQFSVERPDGSNFTLKIRSTKLEDSAMYFCASSGGINTGELFFGEGSRLTVL.

The V gene is TRBV5-5, the J gene TRBJ1-6; D possibly corresponds to TRBD1 (5 bases). The V end was cut by 4 bases, the J end by 6 bases, with 14 bases between. Per the germline V gene, CDR1 is SGHKS and CDR2 is YYEKEE (reference sequence). This CDR3 region has 15 residues. The CDR3 is CASSLGTAGNSPLHF. DNA of the CDR3: TGTGCCAGCAGCCTAGGGACCGCGGGTAATTCACCCCTCCACTTT.